Detailed here is one T cell receptor beta chain. This CDR3 spans 17 amino acids. Germline CDR1 is MNHNS and CDR2 is SASEGT. V shed 4 bases and J shed 1 base, with 17 bases lying between them. Assembly of TCR beta libraries relied on iRepertoire HTBI primers together with Arm-PCR of CDR3 regions. Via MiXCR, TCRdb re-called the multiplex PCR reads, giving one row per CDR3 protein. The sample lists 300,000 to 400,000 distinct CDR3 sequences, over 15% occurring once. The data were taken from a study of regulatory T cells in long-lasting Graves disease. Indicated time point: newly diagnosed GD, antithyroid drugs for less than 3 months. The TCR library was made from RNA that had been extracted from PBMCs in TRIzol.

The rearrangement uses TRBV6-1 and TRBJ2-4; D ambiguous. The clonotype was recovered from a female donor with Graves disease. Source: peripheral blood mononuclear cells (PBMCs), taken at new diagnosis, from a patient treated with antithyroid drugs. CDR3 protein: CASSVSGPYSAKNIQYF. The CDR3 nucleotides are TGTGCCAGCAGTGTATCCGGGCCCTATTCGGCCAAAAACATTCAGTACTTC.